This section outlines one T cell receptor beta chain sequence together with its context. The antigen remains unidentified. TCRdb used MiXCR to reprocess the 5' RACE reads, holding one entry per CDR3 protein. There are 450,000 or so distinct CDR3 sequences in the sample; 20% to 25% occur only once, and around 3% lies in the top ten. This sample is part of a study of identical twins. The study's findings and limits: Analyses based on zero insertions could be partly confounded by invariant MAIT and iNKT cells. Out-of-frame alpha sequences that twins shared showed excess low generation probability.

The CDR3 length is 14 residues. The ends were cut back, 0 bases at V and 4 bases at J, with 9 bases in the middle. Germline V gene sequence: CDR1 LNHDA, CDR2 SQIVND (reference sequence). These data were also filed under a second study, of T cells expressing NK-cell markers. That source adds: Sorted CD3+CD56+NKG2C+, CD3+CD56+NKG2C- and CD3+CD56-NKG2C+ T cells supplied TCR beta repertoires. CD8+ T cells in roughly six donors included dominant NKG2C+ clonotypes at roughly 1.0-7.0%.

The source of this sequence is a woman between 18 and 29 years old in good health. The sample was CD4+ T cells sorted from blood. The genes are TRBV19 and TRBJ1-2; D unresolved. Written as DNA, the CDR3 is TGTGCCAGTAGTATAGAGTTCCGGGGCTATGGCTACACCTTC. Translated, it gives CASSIEFRGYGYTF.